This paragraph reports one T cell receptor (beta chain). Its antigen is undetermined. The CDR3 runs to 16 residues. Unmatched junction bases numbered 5, after V lost 0 bases and J lost 0 bases. Germline V lookup: CDR1 SGHNT, CDR2 YYREEE (reference sequence). This entry comes from a study of graft-versus-host responses after intestinal transplantation. As for the study in general: Every one of the recipients received anti-thymocyte globulin induction and afterwards took tacrolimus and steroids for roughly three years. Whole-study results and caveats: GvH clone levels peaked in circulation, and this peak was associated with early post-transplant HvG declines. Where graft-donor T cell macrochimerism was present, patients had high graft-versus-host to host-versus-graft clonal ratios in allografts.

Libraries were prepared by immunoSEQ multiplex PCR; TCRdb keeps only in-frame clonotypes and omits some of them. In the table there are about 100,000 clones, roughly 86% of which are singletons. Sequencing was performed on unstimulated CD4+ T cells sorted from spleen or lymph node cells, taken before transplant. The receptor was derived from a human donor who was the organ donor for an intestinal transplant. The chain combines TRBV5-4 with TRBJ1-1; 7 bases are shared with TRBD1. CDR3 in DNA: TGTGCCAGCAGCTTGGGGCCGACAGGGCTGAACACTGAAGCTTTCTTT. It yields the protein CASSLGPTGLNTEAFF.